This T cell receptor (beta chain) was obtained from a study of identical twins. MiXCR, run by TCRdb on the 5' RACE reads, gives a single entry per CDR3 protein. The data contain about 890,000 distinct CDR3 sequences, more than 9% of them seen just once; the ten biggest clones take up around 1.6%. The study, taken as a whole, reports: Low generation probability was overrepresented in out-of-frame alpha sequences shared by twins.

Points on this clonotype: The antigen is not known.

The CDR3 covers 13 residues. V lost 8 bases, J lost 4 bases, and 7 bases stayed unmatched. Per the germline V gene, CDR1 is MGHRA and CDR2 is YSYEKL. This same sample was also taken into another study, of yellow fever vaccine responses in identical twins.

The chain carries TRBV4-1 and TRBJ1-2; 7 bases line up with TRBD1. The specimen was PBMCs. The receptor comes from a woman aged 18-29 years in good health. The CDR3 here is CASGSGQTYGYTF. The CDR3 DNA is TGCGCCAGCGGTTCGGGACAGACCTATGGCTACACCTTC.